The clone carrying this T cell receptor (beta chain) was picked up a small number of times. The CDR3 has 16 residues. Per the germline V gene, CDR1 is MNHNS and CDR2 is SASEGT. With V trimmed by 2 bases and J by 4 bases, 6 bases remained unmatched. These data originate in a study of T cells in Graves' hyperthyroidism and ophthalmopathy. The TCR beta CDR3 regions underwent amplification using RNA transcripts as the source. HTBI primers were used for first-round RT-PCR of the TCR CDR3. One entry per CDR3 protein, called by TCRdb with MiXCR from the multiplex PCR reads. The sample holds about 640,000 distinct CDR3 sequences, around 20% seen once.

The TCR comes from a man aged 30 to 45 with Graves' ophthalmopathy. V gene TRBV6-1 combines with J gene TRBJ2-2; 8 nucleotides line up with TRBD1. The specimen was blood. The CDR3 sequence: CASSEFRTGTTGELFF. The CDR3 region has the DNA TGTGCCAGCAGTGAATTCCGGACAGGGACCACCGGGGAGCTGTTTTTT.